The source of this T cell receptor beta chain is a study of blood T cells in healthy people across ages. Study at large: Template-switching capture recovered about one barcoded beta molecule per two T cells.

This CDR3 comprises 14 residues. Germline V gene lookup returns CDR1 SQVTM and CDR2 ANQGSEA. V lost 6 bases and J 3 bases, leaving 14 bases between the germline ends. A second PCR, run for about 6 to 11 cycles, used a sample-barcoded 5' primer plus a J-beta primer mix. MiXCR was run by TCRdb on the 5' RACE reads, yielding one entry per CDR3 protein. The sample holds just over 1 million distinct CDR3 sequences, roughly 45% seen once. The chain carries TRBV29-1 and TRBJ2-2; maybe TRBD2 (6 bases). The receptor's source is a woman in her sixties or seventies in good health. The sequenced sample consisted of blood. The DNA of the CDR3 is TGCAGCGTCTATAACGGGGAGGACACCGGGGAGCTGTTTTTT. This sequence encodes CSVYNGEDTGELFF.